This TCR beta chain is from a study of T cells in Graves' hyperthyroidism and ophthalmopathy. The investigators amplified TCR beta CDR3 regions from RNA transcripts. When the TCR CDR3 underwent first-round RT-PCR, the HTBI primer set was used. TCRdb re-derived calls from the multiplex PCR reads in MiXCR, one entry per CDR3 protein. The table lists 75,000 to 100,000 distinct CDR3 sequences, around 40% of them singletons. This clonotype showed up just a few times. V lost 6 bases to trimming and J lost 5 bases; unmatched junction nucleotides: 9. The CDR3 is 16 residues long. Germline V CDR1 and CDR2: MDHEN, SYDVKM.

Sequencing input: peripheral blood or thyroid tissue (not recorded which). The rearrangement joins TRBV28 to TRBJ1-5; 11 bases map to TRBD1. The receptor was derived from a woman aged 25 to 39 with Graves' hyperthyroidism. CDR3 nucleotides: TGTGCCAGCAGAGAATACGGGACAGGGGGTGATCAGCCCCAGCATTTT. Its protein is CASREYGTGGDQPQHF.